This T cell receptor beta chain was found in a study of control samples from healthy donors and cancer patients (dated by TCRdb to the early 2020s). The CDR3 covers 16 residues, taking in both the cysteine and the phenylalanine. The entry retains the CDR3 DNA only, 48 bases that are in frame from base 1. The library came from the immunoSEQ multiplex PCR assay. Not all clones reach the TCRdb copy of this immuneACCESS table, which keeps in-frame sequences only. Checked studies attribute under half of the gap to unresolved V genes and leave the rest unexplained. Recorded for this sample are 95,000 to 100,000 clones; around 89% of them occurred a single time. The ten most abundant clones make up approximately 7.8% of the sample. In regard to this clone: Which antigen it targets is not known. Base qualities were left out, and no much larger clone turns up one base away.

The sequence links TRBV21-1 to TRBJ2-5; the D segment call TRBD1 is taken from the table without a DNA check. TRBV21-1 is assigned pseudogene status. The receptor comes from a man aged 25-45 years in good health. The specimen sequenced was blood. The CDR3 corresponds to CASSAILDSRGETQYF. The DNA is TGTGCCAGCAGCGCAATTCTGGACAGTAGGGGCGAGACCCAGTACTTC.